Listed here are 31 T cell receptor beta chains from one sample, sequenced in a study of shared clonotypes between healthy human individuals. Using immunoSEQ multiplex PCR, the repertoire was profiled, and TCRdb retains in-frame clones only, with some absent. The sample gives more than 850,000 clones, approximately 80% of which show up once; under 0.65% is in the top ten. The sequencing sample was made of memory CD4+ T cells from PBMCs. The subset here: CD45RA-negative fraction. The receptor source for this set is a man aged 18 to 29 in good health. Some clones in this sample may be carry-over from other donors' samples.

The chain combines TRBV5-1 with TRBJ2-6; TRBD1 or TRBD2 may be the D gene (5 bases each). The CDR3 is made up of 16 amino acids. V lost 3 bases and J lost 0, with 10 bases in between. Germline V lookup: CDR1 SGHRS, CDR2 YFSETQ. In DNA form, the CDR3 reads TGCGCCAGCAGCTCGGGGACGGCCTCTGGGGCCAACGTCCTGACTTTC. Amino acids: CASSSGTASGANVLTF.

The chain carries TRBV4-1 and TRBJ2-7; unclear D gene. The CDR3 extends over 15 amino acids. The germline V and J ends were trimmed by 1 base and 5 bases, with 15 bases remaining between them. Germline assignment: CDR1 MGHRA and CDR2 YSYEKL. CDR3 protein: CASSQGQPNANEQYF. In DNA, the CDR3 is TGCGCCAGCAGCCAAGGGCAGCCGAACGCCAACGAGCAGTACTTC.

This chain connects TRBV5-4 to TRBJ1-2; TRBD1 aligns across 10 bases. The germline gives CDR1 SGHNT, CDR2 YYREEE (reference sequence). This CDR3 region has 17 residues. J gave up 6 bases and V 0 bases, and 11 bases lay outside the gene matches. The CDR3, as DNA: TGTGCCAGCAGCTTGGACACCCGGGACAGGGGATGGAATGGCTACACCTTC. Translated, it gives CASSLDTRDRGWNGYTF. Full variable domain (outside the CDR3, taken from reference TRBV5-4 and TRBJ1-2): ETGVTQSPTHLIKTRGQQVTLRCSSQSGHNTVSWYQQALGQGPQFIFQYYREEENGRGNFPPRFSGLQFPNYSSELNVNALELDDSALYLCASSLDTRDRGWNGYTFGSGTRLTVV.

J is TRBJ1-2 and V is TRBV6-1, with D uncertain. CDR1 is MNHNS, CDR2 SASEGT, per germline. V dropped 10 bases and J dropped 6 bases, with 12 bases sitting between them. The CDR3 covers 11 residues. CDR3 sequence: CANRGVDGYTF. CDR3 DNA sequence: TGTGCCAACCGGGGTGTGGATGGCTACACCTTC.

The rearrangement joins TRBV27 to TRBJ2-1, with TRBD1 matching 7 bases. Germline CDR1 is MNHEY and CDR2 is SMNVEV (reference sequence). There are 17 residues in the CDR3. V trimming: 5 bases; J trimming: 7 bases; junction bases outside the gene matches: 17. The CDR3 bases are TGTGCCAGCAGTCTCCTTTCAAGACAGGGACGGCATAATGAGCAGTTCTTC. Protein: CASSLLSRQGRHNEQFF.

The chain links TRBV6-1 to TRBJ1-5; possibly TRBD1 for D (5 bases). Trimming removed 4 bases from V and 7 bases from J, with 14 bases in between. Germline assignment: CDR1 MNHNS and CDR2 SASEGT. The CDR3 is 14 residues long. CDR3 bases: TGTGCCAGCAGTGGGGGCTCGGGAGGACAGCCCCAGCATTTT. Protein product: CASSGGSGGQPQHF.

Regarding this clone: The sample has other DNA sequences that encode this CDR3 too. The rearrangement links TRBV7-2 to TRBJ2-5; maybe TRBD1 (5 bases). Germline assignment: CDR1 SGHTA and CDR2 FQGNSA. CDR3 length: 13 residues. Trimming removed 0 bases at V and 4 bases at J, with 6 bases between. Here the CDR3 reads CASSLARGETQYF. For the CDR3, the DNA is TGTGCCAGCAGCTTAGCTAGGGGAGAGACCCAGTACTTC.

The chain employs TRBV28 and TRBJ1-2; D is perhaps TRBD1 (6 bases). Per the germline V gene, CDR1 is MDHEN and CDR2 is SYDVKM. CDR3 size: 14 residues. Trimming stripped 10 bases from V and 5 bases from J, with 20 bases between. The CDR3 protein is CAIEKAGTTYGYTF. In DNA, the CDR3 is TGTGCCATAGAGAAAGCCGGGACAACTTATGGCTACACCTTC.

This clone turned up a few times. Other DNA sequences within the sample encode an identical CDR3. V gene TRBV30 combines with J gene TRBJ1-3; D unresolved. The V end lost 0 bases, the J end lost 4 bases, and 1 base lay between the germline ends. Germline values: CDR1 GTSNPN, CDR2 SVGIG (reference sequence). The length of the CDR3 is 11 residues. CDR3: CAWSVGNTIYF. In nucleotides, the CDR3 is TGTGCCTGGAGTGTGGGAAACACCATATATTTT.

This clone appeared once. Other DNA sequences in this sample translate to the same CDR3. The rearrangement uses TRBV4-1 and TRBJ2-7, with 7 positions matching TRBD1. The CDR3 sequence is 14 residues long. CDR1 is MGHRA, CDR2 YSYEKL, per germline. Losses at the gene ends were 4 bases for V and 3 bases for J; bases not matched to a gene: 6. Here the CDR3 reads CASSLRDRDYEQYF. CDR3 nucleotide sequence: TGCGCCAGCAGCCTTCGGGACAGAGACTACGAGCAGTACTTC.

The gene calls are TRBV30 and TRBJ1-2, with 11 bases matching TRBD1. Per the germline V gene, CDR1 is GTSNPN and CDR2 is SVGIG (reference sequence). This CDR3 is 16 amino acids long. Germline trimming cut 0 bases from V and 3 bases from J; bases unmatched to any gene: 6. CDR3 sequence reads: CAWSVKLGQGDYGYTF. The CDR3 coding sequence is TGTGCCTGGAGTGTAAAATTGGGACAGGGGGACTATGGCTACACCTTC.

The chain recombines TRBV19 with TRBJ1-5; D unclear. CDR1 LNHDA and CDR2 SQIVND come from the germline V gene (reference sequence). The V end lost 1 base, the J end lost 4 bases, and 14 bases lay between the germline ends. The length of the CDR3 is 16 residues. The DNA for the CDR3 is TGTGCCAGTAGTATAGCGCGGACCCGAGGGAATCAGCCCCAGCATTTT. This translates into CASSIARTRGNQPQHF.

The V gene is TRBV28, the J gene TRBJ2-7, with D tentatively TRBD2 (5 bases). V was clipped by 6 bases and J by 5 bases, with 17 bases between them. Germline V CDR1 and CDR2: MDHEN, SYDVKM. The CDR3 spans 14 residues. CDR3 loop: CASRIGGARHEQYF. DNA for the CDR3: TGTGCCAGCAGGATAGGAGGCGCCCGCCACGAGCAGTACTTC.

The chain recombines TRBV12-2 with TRBJ2-1; TRBD2 is taken as the D call from the table, unchecked against the DNA. TRBV12-2 has pseudogene status. The CDR3 has 17 amino acids. In DNA, the CDR3 is TGTGCAAGTCGCTCCTCATGGACTAGCGGAGACCCCAATGAGCAGTTCTTC. It encodes CASRSSWTSGDPNEQFF.

V gene TRBV6-1 combines with J gene TRBJ1-1; TRBD1 matches 10 bases. Germline trimming cut 5 bases from V and 4 bases from J; bases unmatched to any gene: 4. The CDR3 contains 14 residues. Germline lookup yields CDR1 MNHNS and CDR2 SASEGT. CDR3 sequence reads: CASSTRQGATEAFF. DNA for the CDR3: TGTGCCAGCAGTACCCGACAGGGGGCCACTGAAGCTTTCTTT.

The chain couples TRBV5-6 to TRBJ2-4; 8 positions agree with TRBD1. The germline gives CDR1 SGHDT, CDR2 YYEEEE. V dropped 6 bases and J dropped 0; count of bases not matched to a gene: 5. This CDR3 has 15 amino acids. The CDR3 sequence: CASTTGGLAKNIQYF. In nucleotides, the CDR3 is TGTGCCAGCACCACAGGGGGACTAGCCAAAAACATTCAGTACTTC.

This clone occurred many times. The chain combines TRBV11-3 with TRBJ2-1; D remains unclear. The CDR3 consists of 12 residues. Germline V CDR1 and CDR2: SGHNT, YENEEA. V shed 6 bases and J shed 5 bases, with 8 bases lying between them. CDR3 bases: TGTGCCAGCAGTGGTCGGAACAATGAGCAGTTCTTC. It yields the protein CASSGRNNEQFF.

The chain recombines TRBV7-9 with TRBJ2-2; D is perhaps TRBD2 (6 bases). From germline, CDR1 is SEHNR and CDR2 FQNEAQ (reference sequence). Trimming stripped 11 bases from V and 7 bases from J, with 20 bases between. This CDR3 comprises 14 residues. The CDR3 spells CAVIPGEGNGELFF. In nucleotides, the CDR3 is TGTGCCGTTATTCCGGGGGAAGGCAACGGGGAGCTGTTTTTT.

In this sample, this clone turned up a few times. In nucleotides, the CDR3 is TGTGCCAGCAGTTTACCGAACAGGATGATGAACACTGAAGCTTTCTTT. Protein product: CASSLPNRMMNTEAFF. The chain uses TRBV28 and TRBJ1-1, with D maybe TRBD1 (5 bases). The CDR3 spans 16 residues. Germline CDR1 and CDR2: MDHEN and SYDVKM. V was cut by 2 bases and J by 0 bases, with 13 bases left in between.

This chain uses TRBV5-1 with TRBJ1-2; 9 nucleotides agree with TRBD1. Germline assignment: CDR1 SGHRS and CDR2 YFSETQ. The CDR3 has 13 residues. The trim removed 2 bases at V and 11 bases at J, leaving 7 bases unmatched. The CDR3 spells CASSLGTGRGYTF. In DNA form, the CDR3 reads TGCGCCAGCAGCTTAGGGACAGGGCGAGGTTACACCTTC.

This clone was detected only a few times. CDR3 residues: CASSYSGTGVADTQYF. CDR3 DNA: TGTGCCAGCAGTTACTCCGGGACAGGGGTCGCAGATACGCAGTATTTT. J is TRBJ2-3 and V is TRBV6-5; 10 nucleotides align to TRBD1. CDR1 and CDR2 (germline): MNHEY, SVGAGI. J lost 4 bases, V lost 0 bases, and 4 bases had no gene match. This CDR3 has 16 amino acids.

V and J are TRBV18 and TRBJ2-7; perhaps TRBD1 as D (6 bases). This CDR3 region has 13 residues. Trimming stripped 4 bases from V and 2 bases from J, with 9 bases between. From germline, CDR1 is KGHSH and CDR2 LQKENI. CDR3 region: CASSLGTTYEQYF. The CDR3 DNA is TGTGCCAGCTCACTTGGGACAACCTACGAGCAGTACTTC.

This rearrangement joins TRBV11-3 to TRBJ2-3; D may be TRBD1 or TRBD2 (5 bases each). The V end was cut by 8 bases, the J end by 6 bases, with 15 bases between. The germline CDR1 and CDR2 sequences are SGHNT and YENEEA. This CDR3 spans 13 amino acids. The DNA of the CDR3 is TGTGCCAGCCAGGCTGGGGGTAGGGATACGCAGTATTTT. Its protein is CASQAGGRDTQYF.

This clone was found a few times. CDR3 in amino acids: CASSSTGTVSYEQYF. CDR3 sequence (DNA): TGTGCCAGCAGTTCAACCGGGACGGTGTCCTACGAGCAGTACTTC. This sequence joins TRBV28 and TRBJ2-7; D tentatively fits TRBD1 or TRBD2 (5 bases each). The CDR3 totals 15 residues. Trimming took 4 bases from V and 1 from J, leaving 14 bases between them. Germline CDR1 MDHEN, CDR2 SYDVKM.

This clone occurred a few times. The chain couples TRBV2 to TRBJ2-5, with TRBD2 matching 11 bases. Germline CDR1 and CDR2: SNHLY and FYNNEI. The CDR3 runs 15 residues. V dropped 6 bases and J dropped 4; count of bases not matched to a gene: 7. This CDR3 is CASRKRTSGSETQYF. CDR3 bases: TGTGCCAGCAGAAAAAGGACTAGCGGGTCAGAGACCCAGTACTTC.

The chain's CDR3 is CASSIRTGGYEQYF. CDR3 in DNA: TGTGCCAGTAGTATTCGGACAGGGGGATACGAGCAGTACTTC. The chain employs TRBV19 and TRBJ2-7; 10 bases are a match to TRBD1. The CDR3 is made up of 14 amino acids. CDR1 LNHDA and CDR2 SQIVND come from the germline V gene (reference sequence). V dropped 3 bases and J dropped 4; count of bases not matched to a gene: 3.

The chain is built from TRBV5-1 and TRBJ2-7, with a tentative D call TRBD1 (5 bases). The germline V gene encodes CDR1 SGHRS and CDR2 YFSETQ. With 4 bases removed from V and 2 bases from J, the gap between germline ends came to 16 bases. CDR3 length: 15 amino acids. The CDR3 here is CASSGGAVSTYEQYF. Here the CDR3 DNA reads TGCGCCAGCAGCGGTGGGGCAGTGAGCACCTACGAGCAGTACTTC. The full variable domain, completed using reference TRBV5-1 and TRBJ2-7, is KAGVTQTPRYLIKTRGQQVTLSCSPISGHRSVSWYQQTPGQGLQFLFEYFSETQRNKGNFPGRFSGRQFSNSRSEMNVSTLELGDSALYLCASSGGAVSTYEQYFGPGTRLTVT.

The chain carries TRBV7-9 and TRBJ2-7; no reliable D call. The CDR3 extends over 11 amino acids. V was pared by 5 bases and J by 5 bases, with 7 bases between. Germline CDR1 SEHNR, CDR2 FQNEAQ (reference sequence). CDR3 nucleotides: TGTGCCAGCAGCAAAACTCACGAGCAGTACTTC. Translation gives CASSKTHEQYF.

This clone was seen a single time. This chain links TRBV5-8 with TRBJ2-3; D is perhaps TRBD2 (5 bases). This CDR3 has 16 amino acids. CDR1 SGHTS and CDR2 YDEGEE come from the germline V gene. The V end lost 4 bases, the J end lost 1 base, and 16 bases lay between the germline ends. The CDR3 here is CASSPRGLQRTDTQYF. The DNA of the CDR3 is TGTGCCAGCAGCCCCCGGGGTTTGCAGCGCACAGATACGCAGTATTTT.

The chain recombines TRBV5-1 with TRBJ2-1, with TRBD2 identical over 10 bases. V shed 5 bases and J 6 bases; nucleotides not matched to a gene: 8. Germline CDR1 is SGHRS and CDR2 is YFSETQ. There are 15 residues in the CDR3. The CDR3 is CASRSTSGTVNEQFF. CDR3 sequence (DNA): TGCGCCAGCAGGTCAACTAGCGGGACGGTCAATGAGCAGTTCTTC.

The chain couples TRBV11-2 to TRBJ2-5, with D possibly being TRBD1 (5 bases). The CDR3 runs to 13 residues. V shed 1 base and J shed 4 bases, with 7 bases lying between them. Germline V lookup: CDR1 SGHAT, CDR2 FQNNGV. The chain's CDR3 is CASSLARGETQYF. The CDR3 DNA reads as TGTGCCAGCAGCTTAGCTAGGGGAGAGACCCAGTACTTC.